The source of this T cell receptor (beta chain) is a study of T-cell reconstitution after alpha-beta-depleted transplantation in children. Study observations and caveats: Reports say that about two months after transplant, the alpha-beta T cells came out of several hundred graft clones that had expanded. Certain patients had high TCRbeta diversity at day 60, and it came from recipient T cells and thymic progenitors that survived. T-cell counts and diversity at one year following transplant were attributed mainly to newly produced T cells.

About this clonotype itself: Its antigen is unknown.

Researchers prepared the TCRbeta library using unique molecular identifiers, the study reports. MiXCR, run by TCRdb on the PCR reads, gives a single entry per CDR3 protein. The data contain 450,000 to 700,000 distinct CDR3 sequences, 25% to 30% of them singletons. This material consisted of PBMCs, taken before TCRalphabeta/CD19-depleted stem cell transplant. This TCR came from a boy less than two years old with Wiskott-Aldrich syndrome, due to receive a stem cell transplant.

CDR3 sequence (DNA): TGCAGTGCTCACTCCTATAATTCACCCCTCCACTTT. Its translation is CSAHSYNSPLHF. The chain joins TRBV20-1 to TRBJ1-6, with unresolved D. CDR3 size: 12 residues. Germline-derived CDR1 and CDR2 are DFQATT and SNEGSKA (reference sequence). V was pared by 5 bases and J by 0 bases, with 2 bases between.